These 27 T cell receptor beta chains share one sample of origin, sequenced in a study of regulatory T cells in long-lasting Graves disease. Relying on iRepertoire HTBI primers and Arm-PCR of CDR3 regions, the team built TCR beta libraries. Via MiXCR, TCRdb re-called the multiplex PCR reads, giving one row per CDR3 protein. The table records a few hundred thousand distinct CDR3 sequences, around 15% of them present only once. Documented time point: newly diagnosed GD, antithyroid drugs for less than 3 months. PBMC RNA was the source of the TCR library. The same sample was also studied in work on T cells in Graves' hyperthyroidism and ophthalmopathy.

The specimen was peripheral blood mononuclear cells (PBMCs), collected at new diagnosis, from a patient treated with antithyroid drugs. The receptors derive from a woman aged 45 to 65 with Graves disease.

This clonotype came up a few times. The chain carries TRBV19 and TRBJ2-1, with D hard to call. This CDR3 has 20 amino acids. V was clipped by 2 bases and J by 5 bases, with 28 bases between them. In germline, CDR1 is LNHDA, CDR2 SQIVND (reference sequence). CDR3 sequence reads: CASSIFLGQFLRMPNNEQFF. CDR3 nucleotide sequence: TGTGCCAGTAGTATATTTTTAGGTCAGTTTCTACGAATGCCCAACAATGAGCAGTTCTTC.

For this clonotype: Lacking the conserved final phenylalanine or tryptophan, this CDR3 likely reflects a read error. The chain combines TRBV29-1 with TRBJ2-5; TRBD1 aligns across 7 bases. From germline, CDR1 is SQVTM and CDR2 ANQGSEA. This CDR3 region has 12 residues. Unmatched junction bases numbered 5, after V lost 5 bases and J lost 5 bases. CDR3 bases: TGCAGCGTTCACAGGGGTGGGGAGACCCAGTACCTC. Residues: CSVHRGGETQYL.

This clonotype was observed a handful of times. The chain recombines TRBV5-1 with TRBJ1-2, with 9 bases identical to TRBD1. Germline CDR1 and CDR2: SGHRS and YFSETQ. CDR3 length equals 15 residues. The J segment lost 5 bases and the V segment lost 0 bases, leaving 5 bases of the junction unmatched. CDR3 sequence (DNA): TGCGCCAGCAGCTTGGCCCTGGGGACAGGGTATGGCTACACCTTC. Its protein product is CASSLALGTGYGYTF.

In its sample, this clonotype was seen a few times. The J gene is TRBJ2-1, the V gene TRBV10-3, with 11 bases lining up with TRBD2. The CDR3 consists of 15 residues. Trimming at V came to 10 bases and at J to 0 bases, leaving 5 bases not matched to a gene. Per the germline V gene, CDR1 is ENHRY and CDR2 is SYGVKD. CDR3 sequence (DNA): TGTGCCACCAAGACTAGCGGGAACTCCTACAATGAGCAGTTCTTC. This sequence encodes CATKTSGNSYNEQFF.

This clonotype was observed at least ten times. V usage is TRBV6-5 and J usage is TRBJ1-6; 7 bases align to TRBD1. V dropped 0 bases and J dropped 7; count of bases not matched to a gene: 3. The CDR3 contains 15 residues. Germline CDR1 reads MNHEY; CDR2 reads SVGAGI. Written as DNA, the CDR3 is TGTGCCAGCAGTTACTCGTGGGACAGCAATTCACCCCTCCACTTT. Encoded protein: CASSYSWDSNSPLHF.

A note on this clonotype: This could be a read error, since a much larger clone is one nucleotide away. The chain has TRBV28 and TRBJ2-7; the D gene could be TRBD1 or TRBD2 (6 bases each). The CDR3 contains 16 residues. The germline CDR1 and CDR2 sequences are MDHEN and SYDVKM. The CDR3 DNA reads TGTGCCGGCAGCTCTGGGGGGCCAGTTTCTTTCTACGAGCAGTACTTC. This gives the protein CAGSSGGPVSFYEQYF.

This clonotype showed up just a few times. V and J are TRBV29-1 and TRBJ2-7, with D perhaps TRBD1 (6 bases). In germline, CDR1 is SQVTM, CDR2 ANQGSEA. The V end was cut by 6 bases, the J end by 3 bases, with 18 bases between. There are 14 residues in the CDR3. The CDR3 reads CSVASPGHSYEQYF. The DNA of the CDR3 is TGCAGCGTCGCTTCCCCGGGACATAGCTACGAGCAGTACTTC.

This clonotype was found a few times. CDR3 sequence reads: CASSRPRSGANVLTF. The CDR3, as DNA: TGTGCCAGCAGTCGTCCCCGCTCTGGGGCCAACGTCCTGACTTTC. The chain employs TRBV27 and TRBJ2-6; D is uncertain. This CDR3 has 15 amino acids. Germline CDR1 is MNHEY and CDR2 is SMNVEV (reference sequence). V was shortened by 5 bases and J by 0 bases, with 8 bases between the two germline ends.

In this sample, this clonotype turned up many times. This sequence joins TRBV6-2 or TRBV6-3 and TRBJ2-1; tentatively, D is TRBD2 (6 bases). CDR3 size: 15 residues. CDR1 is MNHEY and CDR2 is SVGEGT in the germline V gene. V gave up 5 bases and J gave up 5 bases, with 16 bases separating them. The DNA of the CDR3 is TGTGCCAGCAGTGCCTACCAACTAGCCCACAATGAGCAGTTCTTC. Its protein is CASSAYQLAHNEQFF.

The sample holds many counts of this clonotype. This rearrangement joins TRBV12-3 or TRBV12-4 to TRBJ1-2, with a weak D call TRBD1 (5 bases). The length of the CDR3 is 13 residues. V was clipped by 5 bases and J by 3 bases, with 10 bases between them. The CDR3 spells CASSIRGDYGYTF. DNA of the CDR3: TGTGCCAGCAGTATACGAGGGGACTATGGCTACACCTTC.

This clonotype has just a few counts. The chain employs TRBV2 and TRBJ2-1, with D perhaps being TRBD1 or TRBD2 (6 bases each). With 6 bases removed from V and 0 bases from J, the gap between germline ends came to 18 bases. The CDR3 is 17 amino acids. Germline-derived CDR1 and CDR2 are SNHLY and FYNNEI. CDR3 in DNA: TGTGCCAGCAGCCCCGAGGGGGGAGCTTCCTCCTACAATGAGCAGTTCTTC. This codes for CASSPEGGASSYNEQFF.

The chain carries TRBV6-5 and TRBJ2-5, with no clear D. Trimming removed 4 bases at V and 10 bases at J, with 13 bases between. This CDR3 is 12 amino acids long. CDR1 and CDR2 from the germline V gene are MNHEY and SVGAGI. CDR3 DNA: TGTGCCAGCAGTTGCTCGTTAGCTATCCAGTACTTC. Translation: CASSCSLAIQYF.

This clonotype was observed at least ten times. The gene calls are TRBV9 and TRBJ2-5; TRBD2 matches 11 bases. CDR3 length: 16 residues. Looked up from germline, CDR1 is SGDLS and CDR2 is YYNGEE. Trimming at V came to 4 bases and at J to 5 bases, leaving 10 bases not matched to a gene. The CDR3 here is CASSPWGLAGGETQYF. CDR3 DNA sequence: TGTGCCAGCAGCCCTTGGGGGCTAGCGGGAGGCGAGACCCAGTACTTC.

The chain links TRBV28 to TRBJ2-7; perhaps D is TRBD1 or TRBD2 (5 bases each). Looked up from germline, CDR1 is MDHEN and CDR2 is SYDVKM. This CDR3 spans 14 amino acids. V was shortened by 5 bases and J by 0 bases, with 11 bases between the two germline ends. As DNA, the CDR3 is TGTGCCAGCAGTGGACGGGGCCACTCCTACGAGCAGTACTTC. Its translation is CASSGRGHSYEQYF.

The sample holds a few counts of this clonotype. The CDR3 region has the DNA TGTGCCAGCAGCGTAGACCTAGAGCCTCCCATTTACGAGCAGTACTTC. This gives the protein CASSVDLEPPIYEQYF. The chain links TRBV9 to TRBJ2-7; D gene uncertain. Germline V gene lookup returns CDR1 SGDLS and CDR2 YYNGEE. Trimming shortened V by 0 bases and J by 4 bases, and 17 bases separated the two germline ends. CDR3 length: 16 residues.

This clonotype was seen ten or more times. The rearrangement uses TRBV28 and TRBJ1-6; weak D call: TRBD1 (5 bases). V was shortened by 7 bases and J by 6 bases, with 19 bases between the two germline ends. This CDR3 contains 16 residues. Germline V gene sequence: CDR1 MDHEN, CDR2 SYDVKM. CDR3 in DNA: TGTGCCAGCATTGGGAGCGGGGGTTGGGGTAATTCACCCCTCCACTTT. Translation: CASIGSGGWGNSPLHF. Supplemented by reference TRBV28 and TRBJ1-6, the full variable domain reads DVKVTQSSRYLVKRTGEKVFLECVQDMDHENMFWYRQDPGLGLRLIYFSYDVKMKEKGDIPEGYSVSREKKERFSLILESASTNQTSMYLCASIGSGGWGNSPLHFGNGTRLTVT.

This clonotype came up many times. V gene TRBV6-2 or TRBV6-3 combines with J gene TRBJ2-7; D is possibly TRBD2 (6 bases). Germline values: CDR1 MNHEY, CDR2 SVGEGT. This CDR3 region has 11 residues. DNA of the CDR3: TGTGCTGGGGGGAGAGCAAAAGAGCAGTACTTC. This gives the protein CAGGRAKEQYF.

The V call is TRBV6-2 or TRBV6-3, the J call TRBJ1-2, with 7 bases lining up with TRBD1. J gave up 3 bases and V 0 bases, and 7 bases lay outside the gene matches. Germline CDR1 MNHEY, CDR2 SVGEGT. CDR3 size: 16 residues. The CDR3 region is CASSYSRAGGYYGYTF. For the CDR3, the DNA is TGTGCCAGCAGTTACTCGAGGGCAGGGGGGTACTATGGCTACACCTTC.

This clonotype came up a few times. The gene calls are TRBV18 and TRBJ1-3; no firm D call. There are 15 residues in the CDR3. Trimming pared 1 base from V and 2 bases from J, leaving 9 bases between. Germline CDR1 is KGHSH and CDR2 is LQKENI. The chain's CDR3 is CASSPRPEAGNTIYF. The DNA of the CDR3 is TGTGCCAGCTCACCACGTCCAGAAGCTGGAAACACCATATATTTT.

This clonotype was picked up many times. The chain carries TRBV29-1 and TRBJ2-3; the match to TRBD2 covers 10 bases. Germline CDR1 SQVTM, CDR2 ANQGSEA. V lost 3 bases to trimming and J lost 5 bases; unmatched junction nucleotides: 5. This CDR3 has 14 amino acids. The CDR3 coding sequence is TGCAGCGTTGAGCTCAGACTAGCGGGAGATACGCAGTATTTT. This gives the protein CSVELRLAGDTQYF.

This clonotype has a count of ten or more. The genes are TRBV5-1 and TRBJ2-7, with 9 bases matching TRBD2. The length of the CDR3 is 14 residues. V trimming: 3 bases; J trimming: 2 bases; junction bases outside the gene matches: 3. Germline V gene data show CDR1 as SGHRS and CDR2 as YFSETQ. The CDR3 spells CASSWAGGTYEQYF. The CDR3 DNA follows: TGCGCCAGCAGCTGGGCGGGAGGGACCTACGAGCAGTACTTC.

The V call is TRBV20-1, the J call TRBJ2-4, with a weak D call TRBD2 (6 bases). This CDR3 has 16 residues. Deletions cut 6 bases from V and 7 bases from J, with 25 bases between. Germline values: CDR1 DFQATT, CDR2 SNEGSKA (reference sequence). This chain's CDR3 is CSANAGSGVPANIQYF. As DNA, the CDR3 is TGCAGTGCAAACGCCGGGAGCGGAGTTCCGGCCAACATTCAGTACTTC.

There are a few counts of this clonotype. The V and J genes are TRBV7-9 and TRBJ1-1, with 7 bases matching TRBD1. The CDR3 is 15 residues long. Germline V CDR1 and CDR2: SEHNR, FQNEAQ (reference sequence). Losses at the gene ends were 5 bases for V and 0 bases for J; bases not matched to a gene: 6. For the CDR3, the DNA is TGTGCCAGCAGCCCACAGGGGTTCATGAACACTGAAGCTTTCTTT. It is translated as CASSPQGFMNTEAFF.

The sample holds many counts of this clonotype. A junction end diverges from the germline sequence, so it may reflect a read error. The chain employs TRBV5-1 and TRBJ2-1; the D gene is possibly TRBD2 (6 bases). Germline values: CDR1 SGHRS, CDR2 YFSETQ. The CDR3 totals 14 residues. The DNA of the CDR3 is TGTGCCAGCAGTGGGGGGAGCTCCTACAATGAGCAGTTCTTC. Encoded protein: CASSGGSSYNEQFF.

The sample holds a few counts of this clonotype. The CDR3 loop reads CASSVGLTGELFF. Written as DNA, the CDR3 is TGCGCCAGCAGCGTGGGACTGACCGGGGAGCTGTTTTTT. This rearrangement joins TRBV5-1 to TRBJ2-2, with TRBD2 as a possible D gene (6 bases). Germline V gene sequence: CDR1 SGHRS, CDR2 YFSETQ. CDR3 length: 13 residues. The V end was cut by 4 bases, the J end by 5 bases, with 9 bases between.

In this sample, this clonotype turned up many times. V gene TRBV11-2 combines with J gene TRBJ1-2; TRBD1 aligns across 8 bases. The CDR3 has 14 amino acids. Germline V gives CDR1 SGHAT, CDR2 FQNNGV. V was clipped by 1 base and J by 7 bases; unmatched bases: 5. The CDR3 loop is CASSLGGQDPGYTF. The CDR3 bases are TGTGCCAGCAGCTTAGGGGGACAGGATCCTGGCTACACCTTC.

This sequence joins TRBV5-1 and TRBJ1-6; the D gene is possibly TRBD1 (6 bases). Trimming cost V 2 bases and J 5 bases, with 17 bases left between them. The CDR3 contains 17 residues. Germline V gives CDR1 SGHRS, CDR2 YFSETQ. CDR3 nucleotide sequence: TGCGCCAGCAGCTTTTCGGTTAGGGGGACTAATAATTCACCCCTCCACTTT. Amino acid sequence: CASSFSVRGTNNSPLHF.